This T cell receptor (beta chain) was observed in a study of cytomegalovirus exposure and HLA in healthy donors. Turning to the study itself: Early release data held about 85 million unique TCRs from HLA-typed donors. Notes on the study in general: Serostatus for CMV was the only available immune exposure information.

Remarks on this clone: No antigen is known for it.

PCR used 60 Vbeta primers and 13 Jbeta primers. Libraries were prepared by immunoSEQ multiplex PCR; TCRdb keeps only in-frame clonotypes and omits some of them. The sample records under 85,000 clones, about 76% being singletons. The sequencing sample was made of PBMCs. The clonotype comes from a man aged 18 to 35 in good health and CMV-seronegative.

The CDR3 is CASSLVDSLNEQFF. The CDR3 DNA sequence: TGTGCCAGCAGCTTAGTAGACAGCCTCAATGAGCAGTTCTTC. The gene calls are TRBV7-6 and TRBJ2-1, with D perhaps matching TRBD1 (5 bases). Trimming pared 1 base from V and 6 bases from J, leaving 10 bases between. This CDR3 has 14 amino acids. The germline CDR1 and CDR2 sequences are SGHVS and FNYEAQ. Supplemented by reference TRBV7-6 and TRBJ2-1, the full variable domain reads GAGVSQSPRYKVTKRGQDVALRCDPISGHVSLYWYRQALGQGPEFLTYFNYEAQQDKSGLPNDRFSAERPEGSISTLTIQRTEQRDSAMYRCASSLVDSLNEQFFGPGTRLTVL.